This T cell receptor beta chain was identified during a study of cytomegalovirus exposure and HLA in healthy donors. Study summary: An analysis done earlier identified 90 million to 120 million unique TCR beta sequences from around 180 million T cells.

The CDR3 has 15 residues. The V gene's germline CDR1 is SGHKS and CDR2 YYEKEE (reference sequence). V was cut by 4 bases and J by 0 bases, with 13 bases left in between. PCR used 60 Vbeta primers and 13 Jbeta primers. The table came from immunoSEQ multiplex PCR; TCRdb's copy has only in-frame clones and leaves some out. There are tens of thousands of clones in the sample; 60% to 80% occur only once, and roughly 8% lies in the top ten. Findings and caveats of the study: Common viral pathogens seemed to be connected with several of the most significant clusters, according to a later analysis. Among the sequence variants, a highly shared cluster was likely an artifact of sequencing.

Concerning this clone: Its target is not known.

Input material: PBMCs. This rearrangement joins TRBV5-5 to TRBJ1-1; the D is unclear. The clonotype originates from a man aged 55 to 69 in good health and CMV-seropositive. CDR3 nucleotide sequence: TGTGCCAGCAGCCTCCCACAGTGGATGAACACTGAAGCTTTCTTT. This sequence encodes CASSLPQWMNTEAFF.